The 26 T cell receptor beta chains below all came from one sample that was sequenced in a study of patients and donors after allogeneic stem cell transplantation. TCRdb processed the RT-PCR reads anew with MiXCR; each CDR3 protein has one entry. Found here are 200,000 to 250,000 distinct CDR3 sequences, roughly an eighth of them singletons; the top ten hold under 14%. Sequencing was done on a sample of blood, either unsorted or a sorted T cell fraction (not recorded which). These receptors were collected from a human donor who was either an allogeneic HSCT recipient or a stem cell or donor lymphocyte infusion donor (not recorded which). It is not recorded whose cells these are; they may come from a transplant donor.

This clonotype has only a few counts. The chain employs TRBV6-2 or TRBV6-3 and TRBJ1-5; TRBD1 matches 7 bases. The CDR3 is made up of 15 amino acids. Germline V lookup: CDR1 MNHEY, CDR2 SVGEGT. V lost 6 bases to trimming and J lost 10 bases; unmatched junction nucleotides: 15. The CDR3 DNA follows: TGTGCCAGCAGCCGTCTACAGGGGTTTAATGCCCCCCAGCATTTT. It codes for CASSRLQGFNAPQHF.

This clonotype was recorded at least ten times. This chain connects TRBV20-1 to TRBJ2-2; D is possibly TRBD1 (5 bases). Trimming cost V 3 bases and J 7 bases, with 9 bases left between them. Germline assignment: CDR1 DFQATT and CDR2 SNEGSKA (reference sequence). The CDR3 contains 12 residues. CDR3 amino acids: CSASRVGGELFF. The CDR3 bases are TGCAGTGCTAGCAGGGTCGGCGGGGAGCTGTTTTTT.

The chain carries TRBV19 and TRBJ2-1, with TRBD2 as a possible D gene (5 bases). The CDR3 is made up of 13 amino acids. With 7 bases removed from V and 6 bases from J, the gap between germline ends came to 13 bases. Germline V gene sequence: CDR1 LNHDA, CDR2 SQIVND (reference sequence). As DNA, the CDR3 is TGTGCCAGTATGAGGGCAGCCCGCAATGAGCAGTTCTTC. It translates to CASMRAARNEQFF.

This clonotype was found a few times. This chain uses TRBV5-6 with TRBJ2-7, with D unclear. The germline gives CDR1 SGHDT, CDR2 YYEEEE. Trimming pared 4 bases from V and 0 bases from J, leaving 8 bases between. The CDR3 runs to 13 residues. The chain's CDR3 is CASSRWGSYEQYF. CDR3 DNA sequence: TGTGCCAGCAGCAGATGGGGCTCCTACGAGCAGTACTTC.

There are a few counts of this clonotype. The V gene is TRBV6-1, the J gene TRBJ1-6; 10 nucleotides match TRBD1. The CDR3 loop spans 16 amino acids. Trimming at V came to 6 bases and at J to 9 bases, leaving 11 bases not matched to a gene. Germline V gene lookup returns CDR1 MNHNS and CDR2 SASEGT. The CDR3 loop is CASSQGRGQGSSPLHF. Here the CDR3 DNA reads TGTGCCAGCAGCCAGGGTAGGGGACAGGGGAGTTCACCCCTCCACTTT.

This chain uses TRBV5-1 with TRBJ2-6, with TRBD1 matching 7 bases. V lost 0 bases and J lost 0; bases outside the gene matches: 6. Looked up from germline, CDR1 is SGHRS and CDR2 is YFSETQ. The CDR3 is 18 residues long. The CDR3 loop reads CASSLGGGSLSGANVLTF. In DNA form, the CDR3 reads TGCGCCAGCAGCTTGGGAGGGGGCTCACTCTCTGGGGCCAACGTCCTGACTTTC.

This clonotype was seen many times. The chain is built from TRBV29-1 and TRBJ2-6, with 7 bases fitting TRBD2. This CDR3 spans 16 amino acids. The junction had 6 bases not matched to a gene; V was cut back by 4 bases and J by 0 bases. CDR1 SQVTM and CDR2 ANQGSEA come from the germline V gene. The DNA of the CDR3 is TGCAGCGTTGGGGGGGGGACGGGCTCTGGGGCCAACGTCCTGACTTTC. Its translation: CSVGGGTGSGANVLTF.

The rearrangement links TRBV10-3 to TRBJ2-5; weak D call: TRBD2 (5 bases). The CDR3 sequence is 13 residues long. The V end lost 6 bases, the J end lost 2 bases, and 10 bases lay between the germline ends. The germline gives CDR1 ENHRY, CDR2 SYGVKD. The CDR3 region is CAISRGPQETQYF. The CDR3 DNA follows: TGTGCCATCAGCCGCGGGCCACAAGAGACCCAGTACTTC.

There are many counts of this clonotype. The chain employs TRBV5-6 and TRBJ2-3; perhaps TRBD2 as D (6 bases). CDR1 SGHDT and CDR2 YYEEEE come from the germline V gene. CDR3 size: 16 residues. V shed 4 bases and J shed 2 bases, with 17 bases lying between them. CDR3 sequence reads: CASSLRLELYTDTQYF. Here the CDR3 DNA reads TGTGCCAGCAGCCTAAGACTAGAGCTGTACACAGATACGCAGTATTTT.

V and J are TRBV18 and TRBJ1-2, with D possibly being TRBD1 (6 bases). Deletions cut 5 bases from V and 3 bases from J, with 10 bases between. This CDR3 is 13 amino acids long. CDR1 is KGHSH and CDR2 is LQKENI in the germline V gene. The CDR3 sequence: CASSEDSHYGYTF. For the CDR3, the DNA is TGTGCCAGCTCAGAGGACAGTCACTATGGCTACACCTTC.

There are a few counts of this clonotype. The chain combines TRBV4-1 with TRBJ2-1; a weak D match, TRBD2 (6 bases). The CDR3 sequence is 16 residues long. From germline, CDR1 is MGHRA and CDR2 YSYEKL. Between the trimmed V and J ends, which lost 0 bases and 3 bases, there was a span of 12 bases. CDR3 sequence reads: CASSQEASGRYNEQFF. The CDR3 nucleotides read TGCGCCAGCAGCCAAGAGGCCAGCGGGCGCTACAATGAGCAGTTCTTC.

This chain connects TRBV29-1 to TRBJ2-3, with D possibly being TRBD2 (5 bases). This CDR3 region has 14 residues. V was trimmed by 1 base and J by 3 bases, leaving 11 bases between them. Looked up from germline, CDR1 is SQVTM and CDR2 is ANQGSEA. This CDR3 reads CSVEGTEGTDTQYF. CDR3 DNA sequence: TGCAGCGTTGAAGGGACCGAGGGAACAGATACGCAGTATTTT.

This clonotype was recorded a few times. V is TRBV6-5 and J is TRBJ1-1; D remains unclear. The V end lost 4 bases, the J end lost 0 bases, and 9 bases lay between the germline ends. CDR3 length equals 14 residues. CDR1 and CDR2 (germline): MNHEY, SVGAGI. The CDR3 DNA follows: TGTGCCAGCAGTTCCCAGTGGATGAACACTGAAGCTTTCTTT. This translates into CASSSQWMNTEAFF.

This clonotype has a handful of counts. The V and J genes are TRBV20-1 and TRBJ2-1; 13 positions agree with TRBD2. Germline V lookup: CDR1 DFQATT, CDR2 SNEGSKA (reference sequence). V dropped 0 bases and J dropped 7; count of bases not matched to a gene: 15. This CDR3 has 19 residues. CDR3 sequence: CSARDTTELAGGPGNEQFF. CDR3 nucleotides: TGCAGTGCTAGAGATACAACCGAACTAGCGGGGGGGCCAGGGAATGAGCAGTTCTTC.

V and J are TRBV24-1 and TRBJ2-1, with D perhaps matching TRBD2 (6 bases). Trimming took 3 bases from V and 4 from J, leaving 15 bases between them. This CDR3 comprises 16 residues. In germline, CDR1 is KGHDR, CDR2 SFDVKD. CDR3 sequence: CATSDTGTPQYNEQFF. The DNA for the CDR3 is TGTGCCACCAGTGATACCGGGACTCCCCAATACAATGAGCAGTTCTTC.

This clonotype was picked up many times. The rearrangement joins TRBV6-2 or TRBV6-3 to TRBJ1-6; 8 bases map to TRBD1. The CDR3 spans 16 residues. Germline CDR1 is MNHEY and CDR2 is SVGEGT. V was pared by 6 bases and J by 11 bases, with 15 bases of the junction left unmatched. This CDR3 reads CASRITSGTGAPPLHF. The CDR3 region has the DNA TGTGCCAGCAGAATCACCTCCGGGACAGGAGCGCCACCCCTCCACTTT.

The chain carries TRBV20-1 and TRBJ2-1; the D is unclear. V was shortened by 3 bases and J by 3 bases, with 12 bases between the two germline ends. Germline assignment: CDR1 DFQATT and CDR2 SNEGSKA (reference sequence). This CDR3 contains 14 residues. CDR3 DNA: TGCAGTGCTAGGGCGTGGCGGAACTACAATGAGCAGTTCTTC. Protein: CSARAWRNYNEQFF.

The V call is TRBV19, the J call TRBJ2-2; 12 bases agree with TRBD1. Germline V gene data show CDR1 as LNHDA and CDR2 as SQIVND (reference sequence). V trimming: 6 bases; J trimming: 6 bases; junction bases outside the gene matches: 5. This CDR3 has 15 residues. This CDR3 reads CASRGQGAWAGELFF. The CDR3 coding sequence is TGTGCCAGTAGGGGACAGGGGGCTTGGGCCGGGGAGCTGTTTTTT. Based on the CDR3 plus reference TRBV19 and TRBJ2-2, the full variable domain is DGGITQSPKYLFRKEGQNVTLSCEQNLNHDAMYWYRQDPGQGLRLIYYSQIVNDFQKGDIAEGYSVSREKKESFPLTVTSAQKNPTAFYLCASRGQGAWAGELFFGEGSRLTVL.

This clonotype was observed many times. J is TRBJ2-3 and V is TRBV7-6, with 7 bases lining up with TRBD2. Per germline, CDR1 SGHVS and CDR2 FNYEAQ. With 5 bases clipped from V and 3 bases from J, the junction kept 11 bases outside the gene matches. This CDR3 contains 16 residues. The DNA of the CDR3 is TGTGCCAGCAGCCCCCGGGCTAGCGGAAATACAGATACGCAGTATTTT. This translates into CASSPRASGNTDTQYF.

The chain has TRBV20-1 and TRBJ1-2; 7 nucleotides line up with TRBD1. Germline CDR1 and CDR2: DFQATT and SNEGSKA (reference sequence). The CDR3 is made up of 12 amino acids. V shed 6 bases and J 8 bases; nucleotides not matched to a gene: 9. CDR3 coding DNA: TGCAGTGCCCCCCCAGAGGGGGCAGGCTACACCTTC. This gives the protein CSAPPEGAGYTF.

The V call is TRBV12-3 or TRBV12-4, the J call TRBJ1-6; 10 bases agree with TRBD1. With 6 bases clipped from V and 13 bases from J, the junction kept 9 bases outside the gene matches. The CDR3 length is 14 residues. The CDR3 DNA sequence: TGTGCCAGCAGGACCGGGACAGGGGCCCGGCCCCTCCACTTT. Protein sequence: CASRTGTGARPLHF.

The V gene is TRBV7-2, the J gene TRBJ1-5; no firm D call. The length of the CDR3 is 13 residues. Germline-derived CDR1 and CDR2 are SGHTA and FQGNSA. V dropped 5 bases and J dropped 7 bases, with 12 bases sitting between them. The CDR3 reads CASSQRKNQPQHF. The CDR3 DNA reads as TGTGCCAGCAGCCAACGGAAAAACCAGCCCCAGCATTTT.

This clonotype was seen a single time. J is TRBJ2-7 and V is TRBV7-6; TRBD1 aligns across 7 bases. Looked up from germline, CDR1 is SGHVS and CDR2 is FNYEAQ. The CDR3 covers 15 residues. V trimming: 5 bases; J trimming: 0 bases; junction bases outside the gene matches: 7. DNA for the CDR3: TGTGCCAGCAGCCCAAAGACAGGGCGCTCCTACGAGCAGTACTTC. This sequence encodes CASSPKTGRSYEQYF.

This clonotype was counted between two and nine times. This CDR3 is CSARDRGIWTGELFF. The CDR3 DNA reads TGCAGTGCTAGAGATCGTGGCATTTGGACCGGGGAGCTGTTTTTT. This chain uses TRBV20-1 with TRBJ2-2, with D unclear. The CDR3 covers 15 residues. Germline V gene lookup returns CDR1 DFQATT and CDR2 SNEGSKA (reference sequence). V shed 0 bases and J shed 5 bases, with 13 bases lying between them.

Many counts were recorded for this clonotype. The V call is TRBV4-3, the J call TRBJ1-1; no definite D call. Germline-derived CDR1 and CDR2 are LGHNA and YSLEER. This CDR3 comprises 13 residues. V gave up 4 bases and J gave up 0 bases, with 6 bases separating them. Here the CDR3 reads CASSPEMNTEAFF. DNA for the CDR3: TGCGCCAGCAGCCCCGAGATGAACACTGAAGCTTTCTTT.

As regards this clonotype: A read error is possible here, since a much larger clone lies one base away. The chain uses TRBV5-1 and TRBJ1-2, with D hard to call. V lost 1 base and J 3 bases, leaving 16 bases between the germline ends. Germline V gene data show CDR1 as SGHRS and CDR2 as YFSETQ. This CDR3 comprises 16 residues. CDR3 sequence: CASSLRFQGEDYGYTF. In DNA form, the CDR3 reads TGCGCCAGCAGCTTGCGTTTCCAAGGTGAAGACTATGGCTACACCTTC.